This T cell receptor (beta chain) was identified in a study of cytomegalovirus exposure and HLA in healthy donors. Looking at the study overall: In a later analysis, it was reported that the roughly 130 validation repertoires had been produced on the same platform as the 670 or so repertoires belonging to the first cohort.

Study results and caveats: Both high specificity and high sensitivity reportedly marked the classifier's diagnosis of cytomegalovirus status.

Of note for this clone: Its target is unknown.

This CDR3 contains 13 residues. Germline V gene lookup returns CDR1 MNHNS and CDR2 SASEGT. V lost 1 base, J lost 5 bases, and 9 bases lay in between. Generated by immunoSEQ multiplex PCR, the TCRdb table keeps only in-frame clones and is missing some. This table has 150,000 to 200,000 clones, about nine tenths appearing once. The rearrangement joins TRBV6-1 to TRBJ2-7; possibly TRBD2 for D (5 bases). What was sequenced was PBMCs. This sequence was found in a woman aged 18-29 years in good health and CMV-seropositive. This chain's CDR3 is CASSEDRRDEQYF. The CDR3, as DNA: TGTGCCAGCAGTGAAGACCGGCGGGACGAGCAGTACTTC.